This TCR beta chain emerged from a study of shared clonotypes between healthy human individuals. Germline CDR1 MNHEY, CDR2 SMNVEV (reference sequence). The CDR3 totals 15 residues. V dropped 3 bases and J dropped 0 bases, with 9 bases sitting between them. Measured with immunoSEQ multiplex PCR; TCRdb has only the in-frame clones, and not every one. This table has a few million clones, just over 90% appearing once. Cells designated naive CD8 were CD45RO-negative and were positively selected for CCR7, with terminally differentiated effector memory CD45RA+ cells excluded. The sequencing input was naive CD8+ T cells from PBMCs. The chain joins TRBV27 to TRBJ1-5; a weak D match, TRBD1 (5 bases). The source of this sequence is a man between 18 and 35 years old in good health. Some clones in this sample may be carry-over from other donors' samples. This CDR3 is CASSFGTSSNQPQHF. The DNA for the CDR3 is TGTGCCAGCAGTTTTGGGACTTCTAGCAATCAGCCCCAGCATTTT.